Detailed here is one TCR beta chain. Per germline, CDR1 SGHNT and CDR2 YYREEE (reference sequence). Trimming removed 1 base from V and 6 bases from J, with 16 bases in between. The CDR3 sequence is 15 residues long. These data are taken from a study of cytomegalovirus exposure and HLA in healthy donors. Background on the study: Roughly 170 million T cells yielded 100 million or so unique TCR beta sequences in earlier analysis.

Primers included in the PCR were 60 Vbeta and 13 Jbeta primers. Data came from immunoSEQ multiplex PCR; TCRdb stores just in-frame clones and leaves some out. The sample includes about 160,000 clones, roughly 70% seen only once; the top ten take approximately 3.1%. Material: PBMCs. V gene TRBV5-4 combines with J gene TRBJ1-2, with D tentatively TRBD1 (5 bases). The TCR comes from a woman between 50 and 59 years old in good health and CMV-seropositive. CDR3 residues: CASSLWGGAMDGYTF. CDR3 in DNA: TGTGCCAGCAGCTTGTGGGGAGGGGCGATGGATGGCTACACCTTC.